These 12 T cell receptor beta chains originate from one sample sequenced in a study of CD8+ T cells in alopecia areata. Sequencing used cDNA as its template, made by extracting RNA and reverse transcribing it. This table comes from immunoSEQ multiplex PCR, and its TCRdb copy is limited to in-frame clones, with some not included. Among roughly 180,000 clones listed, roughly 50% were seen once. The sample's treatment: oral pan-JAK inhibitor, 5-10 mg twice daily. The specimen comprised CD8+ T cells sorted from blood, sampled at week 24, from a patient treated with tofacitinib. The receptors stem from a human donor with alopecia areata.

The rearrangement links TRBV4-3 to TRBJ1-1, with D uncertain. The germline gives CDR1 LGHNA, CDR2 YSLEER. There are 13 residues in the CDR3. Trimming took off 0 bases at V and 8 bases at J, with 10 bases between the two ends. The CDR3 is CASSQEVETEAFF. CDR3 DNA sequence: TGCGCCAGCAGCCAAGAAGTAGAAACCGAAGCTTTCTTT.

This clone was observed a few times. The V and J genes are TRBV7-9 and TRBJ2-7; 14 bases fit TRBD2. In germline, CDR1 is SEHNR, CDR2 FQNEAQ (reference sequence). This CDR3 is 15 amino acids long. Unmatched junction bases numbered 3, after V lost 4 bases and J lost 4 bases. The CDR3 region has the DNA TGTGCCAGCAGCTCGACTAGCGGGGGGGCTTACGAGCAGTACTTC. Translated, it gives CASSSTSGGAYEQYF.

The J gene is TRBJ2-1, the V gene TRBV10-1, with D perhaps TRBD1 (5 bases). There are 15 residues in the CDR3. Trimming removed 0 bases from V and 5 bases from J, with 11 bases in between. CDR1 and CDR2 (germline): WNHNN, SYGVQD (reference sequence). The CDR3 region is CASSESATVNNEQFF. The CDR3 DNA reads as TGCGCCAGCAGTGAGTCCGCGACAGTAAACAATGAGCAGTTCTTC.

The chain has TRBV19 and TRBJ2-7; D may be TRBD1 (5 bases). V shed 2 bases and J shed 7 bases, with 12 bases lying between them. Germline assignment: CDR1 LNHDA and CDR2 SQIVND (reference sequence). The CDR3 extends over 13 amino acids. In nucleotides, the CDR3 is TGTGCCAGTAGTATATCATCATCAGGGGAGCAGTACTTC. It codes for CASSISSSGEQYF.

The CDR3: CATETGTGGYTF. The CDR3 nucleotides read TGTGCCACCGAAACTGGGACGGGTGGCTACACCTTC. This chain links TRBV6-6 with TRBJ1-2, with a possible D match to TRBD1 (5 bases). Germline V gene data show CDR1 as MNHNY and CDR2 as SVGAGI (reference sequence). This CDR3 has 12 residues. V gave up 10 bases and J gave up 7 bases, with 16 bases separating them.

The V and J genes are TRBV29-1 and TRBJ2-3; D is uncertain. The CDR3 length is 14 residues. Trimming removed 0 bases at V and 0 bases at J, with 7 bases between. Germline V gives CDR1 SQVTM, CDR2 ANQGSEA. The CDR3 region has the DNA TGCAGCGTTGAAGAGGCCATAAGCACAGATACGCAGTATTTT. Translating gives CSVEEAISTDTQYF.

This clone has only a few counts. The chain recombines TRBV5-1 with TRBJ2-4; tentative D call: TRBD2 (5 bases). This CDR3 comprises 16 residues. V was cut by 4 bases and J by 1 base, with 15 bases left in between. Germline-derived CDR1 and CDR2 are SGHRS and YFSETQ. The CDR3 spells CASSVDRSGAKNIQYF. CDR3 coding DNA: TGCGCCAGCAGCGTGGACCGATCGGGGGCCAAAAACATTCAGTACTTC.

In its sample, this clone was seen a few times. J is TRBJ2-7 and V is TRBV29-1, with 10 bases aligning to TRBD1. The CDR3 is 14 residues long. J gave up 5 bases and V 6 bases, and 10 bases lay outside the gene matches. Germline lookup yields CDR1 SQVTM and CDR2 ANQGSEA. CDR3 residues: CSVGTGTGDNEQYF. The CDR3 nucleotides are TGCAGCGTGGGAACCGGGACAGGGGATAACGAGCAGTACTTC.

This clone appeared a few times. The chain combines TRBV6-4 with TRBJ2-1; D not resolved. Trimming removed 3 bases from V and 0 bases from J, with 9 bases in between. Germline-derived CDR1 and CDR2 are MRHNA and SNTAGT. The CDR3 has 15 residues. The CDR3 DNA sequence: TGTGCCAGCAGTGAAGGGCTCAGCTCCTACAATGAGCAGTTCTTC. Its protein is CASSEGLSSYNEQFF.

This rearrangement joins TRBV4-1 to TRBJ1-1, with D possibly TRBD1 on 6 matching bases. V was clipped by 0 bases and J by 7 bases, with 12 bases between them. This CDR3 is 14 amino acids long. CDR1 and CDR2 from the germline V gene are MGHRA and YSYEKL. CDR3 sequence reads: CASSQEAGAVEAFF. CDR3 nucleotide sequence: TGCGCCAGCAGCCAAGAAGCGGGGGCTGTTGAAGCTTTCTTT.

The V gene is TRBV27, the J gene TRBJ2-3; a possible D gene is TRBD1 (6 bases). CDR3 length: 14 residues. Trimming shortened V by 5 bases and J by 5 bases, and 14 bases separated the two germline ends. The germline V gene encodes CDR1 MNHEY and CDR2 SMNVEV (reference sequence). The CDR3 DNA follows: TGTGCCAGCAGTCTAGACACAGGGATAGATACGCAGTATTTT. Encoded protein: CASSLDTGIDTQYF.

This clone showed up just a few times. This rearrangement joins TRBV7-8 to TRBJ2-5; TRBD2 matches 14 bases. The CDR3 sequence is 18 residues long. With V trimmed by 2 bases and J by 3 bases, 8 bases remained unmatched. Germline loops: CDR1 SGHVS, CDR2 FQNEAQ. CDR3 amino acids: CASSLMTSGGAVEETQYF. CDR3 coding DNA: TGTGCCAGCAGCTTAATGACTAGCGGGGGGGCAGTAGAAGAGACCCAGTACTTC.